What follows is one T cell receptor beta chain and its context. Its specificity is unknown. The sample is drawn from a study of cytomegalovirus exposure and HLA in healthy donors. Looking at the study overall: Inside one of the first data releases sat some 93 million unique TCRs taken from HLA-typed donors.

Whole-study findings and limits: Previous analysis showed most TCR beta V segments were productive about 87% or about 30% of the time. An analysis was carried out at a later point. It showed that HLA-associated TCR beta chains were more clonally expanded than equally common non-associated chains. Presence/absence analyses took donor sequencing depth as roughly uniform.

The PCR employed 60 Vbeta primers together with 13 Jbeta primers. Profiling relied on immunoSEQ multiplex PCR, and the TCRdb table lists in-frame clones only, not all of them. The sample has some 170,000 clones; around 83% are singletons. Input material: PBMCs. The sequence was collected from a girl aged 2 to 9 in good health and CMV-seropositive.

CDR3 residues: CASIRQQNQPQHF. The DNA of the CDR3 is TGTGCCAGCATTCGACAGCAGAATCAGCCCCAGCATTTT. The rearrangement joins TRBV2 to TRBJ1-5; possible D gene TRBD1, 5 bases. Trimming removed 7 bases from V and 4 bases from J, with 11 bases in between. The germline CDR1 and CDR2 sequences are SNHLY and FYNNEI. The CDR3 is 13 residues long.